The 32 T cell receptor beta chains presented below share a single source sample, sequenced in a study of blood T cells in healthy people across ages. Sample-barcoded 5' priming and a J-beta primer mix drove a second PCR of 7 to 11 cycles. Using its own MiXCR run on the 5' RACE reads, TCRdb lists one record per CDR3 protein. The sample gives more than 800,000 distinct CDR3 sequences, 29% of which show up once; 15% to 20% is in the top ten. Sequenced material: blood. The receptors stem from an elderly woman in good health.

There are many counts of this clonotype. The chain employs TRBV4-3 and TRBJ1-1; perhaps TRBD1 as D (6 bases). In germline, CDR1 is LGHNA, CDR2 YSLEER. The germline V and J ends were trimmed by 5 bases and 1 base, with 17 bases remaining between them. The CDR3 contains 16 residues. The DNA for the CDR3 is TGCGCCAGCAGCGGACAGTCGGGACGTTCGAACACTGAAGCTTTCTTT. Encoded protein: CASSGQSGRSNTEAFF.

In this sample, this clonotype turned up many times. This sequence joins TRBV5-1 and TRBJ2-5; either TRBD1 or TRBD2 may fit D (5 bases each). Trimming cost V 0 bases and J 5 bases, with 14 bases left between them. Germline V gene data show CDR1 as SGHRS and CDR2 as YFSETQ. The CDR3 contains 15 residues. The CDR3 loop is CASSLGQGVLETQYF. For the CDR3, the DNA is TGCGCCAGCAGCTTGGGGCAGGGAGTTCTTGAGACCCAGTACTTC. The full variable domain, its missing parts supplied by reference TRBV5-1 and TRBJ2-5, is KAGVTQTPRYLIKTRGQQVTLSCSPISGHRSVSWYQQTPGQGLQFLFEYFSETQRNKGNFPGRFSGRQFSNSRSEMNVSTLELGDSALYLCASSLGQGVLETQYFGPGTRLLVL.

For this clonotype: It may be a read error: a sequence one base away is much more abundant. The chain employs TRBV14 and TRBJ2-7; tentatively, D is TRBD1 (5 bases). The V gene's germline CDR1 is SGHDN and CDR2 FVKESK. Trimming cost V 0 bases and J 10 bases, with 16 bases left between them. The CDR3 loop spans 14 amino acids. CDR3 amino acids: CASSQEAGQEAQYF. Written as DNA, the CDR3 is TGTGCCAGCAGCCAAGAGGCAGGACAAGAGGCCCAGTACTTC. Full variable domain (outside the CDR3, taken from reference TRBV14 and TRBJ2-7): EAGVTQFPSHSVIEKGQTVTLRCDPISGHDNLYWYRRVMGKEIKFLLHFVKESKQDESGMPNNRFLAERTGGTYSTLKVQPAELEDSGVYFCASSQEAGQEAQYFGPGTRLTVT.

The table lists this clonotype with a few counts. CDR3 bases: TGTGCCAGCAGCCAAGTGGGTCATGAGCAGTACTTC. This gives the protein CASSQVGHEQYF. V and J are TRBV3-1 and TRBJ2-5, with D unclear. V lost 1 base and J 11 bases, leaving 11 bases between the germline ends. The CDR3 consists of 12 residues. CDR1 and CDR2 from the germline V gene are LGHDT and YNNKEL (reference sequence).

The genes are TRBV18 and TRBJ1-1; 9 nucleotides agree with TRBD1. J gave up 7 bases and V 1 base, and 4 bases lay outside the gene matches. There are 14 residues in the CDR3. Germline assignment: CDR1 KGHSH and CDR2 LQKENI. CDR3 protein: CASSPLLDRGEAFF. The CDR3 region has the DNA TGTGCCAGCTCACCACTCCTGGACAGGGGTGAAGCTTTCTTT.

This clonotype occurred many times. The J gene is TRBJ1-4, the V gene TRBV27; 9 bases fit TRBD1. V shed 5 bases, J shed 8 bases, and the junction held 6 bases outside the gene matches. The CDR3 is 14 residues long. The germline V gene has CDR1 MNHEY and CDR2 SMNVEV (reference sequence). CDR3 amino acids: CASSPGQGLEKLFF. The DNA of the CDR3 is TGTGCCAGCAGTCCCGGACAGGGGTTGGAAAAACTGTTTTTT. The entire variable domain, with the rest obtained from reference TRBV27 and TRBJ1-4, is as follows: EAQVTQNPRYLITVTGKKLTVTCSQNMNHEYMSWYRQDPGLGLRQIYYSMNVEVTDKGDVPEGYKVSRKEKRNFPLILESPSPNQTSLYFCASSPGQGLEKLFFGSGTQLSVL.

There are many counts of this clonotype. V gene TRBV29-1 combines with J gene TRBJ2-3; D ambiguous. CDR1 and CDR2 (germline): SQVTM, ANQGSEA. The CDR3 has 13 amino acids. V gave up 4 bases and J gave up 1 base, with 9 bases separating them. The CDR3 region is CSVGRFGTDTQYF. The CDR3 DNA reads as TGCAGCGTTGGAAGGTTTGGCACAGATACGCAGTATTTT.

This clonotype was seen at least ten times. The rearrangement joins TRBV9 to TRBJ2-7; 12 bases align to TRBD1. Germline CDR1 reads SGDLS; CDR2 reads YYNGEE. J gave up 7 bases and V 3 bases, and 5 bases lay outside the gene matches. The CDR3 spans 14 residues. CDR3 amino acids: CASSGAGQGAEQYF. The CDR3 DNA follows: TGTGCCAGCAGCGGCGCGGGACAGGGGGCAGAGCAGTACTTC.

This clonotype was detected ten times or more. The chain has TRBV7-2 and TRBJ1-2, with 9 bases aligning to TRBD1. Germline V gene sequence: CDR1 SGHTA, CDR2 FQGNSA. Germline trimming cut 5 bases from V and 1 base from J; bases unmatched to any gene: 5. The length of the CDR3 is 15 residues. The CDR3 protein is CASSGQGKINYGYTF. CDR3 in DNA: TGTGCCAGCAGCGGACAGGGGAAGATTAACTATGGCTACACCTTC.

A remark on this clonotype: A read error is possible here, since a much larger clone lies one base away. V is TRBV13 and J is TRBJ2-4; TRBD2 aligns across 8 bases. The CDR3 is 14 amino acids. The germline gives CDR1 PRHDT, CDR2 FYEKMQ (reference sequence). DNA for the CDR3: TGTGCCAGCAGCCAGAGGCGGGGGGTAGACATTCGGTACTTC. Encoded protein: CASSQRRGVDIRYF.

The chain joins TRBV19 to TRBJ2-3, with D hard to call. The CDR3 covers 15 residues. V lost 4 bases and J 1 base, leaving 12 bases between the germline ends. The germline gives CDR1 LNHDA, CDR2 SQIVND (reference sequence). CDR3 sequence (DNA): TGTGCCAGTAGTACTAGTGGTCGTCGCACAGATACGCAGTATTTT. This sequence encodes CASSTSGRRTDTQYF. The full variable domain, in which reference TRBV19 and TRBJ2-3 provide the parts outside the CDR3, is DGGITQSPKYLFRKEGQNVTLSCEQNLNHDAMYWYRQDPGQGLRLIYYSQIVNDFQKGDIAEGYSVSREKKESFPLTVTSAQKNPTAFYLCASSTSGRRTDTQYFGPGTRLTVL.

The rearrangement links TRBV20-1 to TRBJ1-1, with 12 bases that match TRBD1. With V trimmed by 6 bases and J by 7 bases, 9 bases remained unmatched. This CDR3 has 14 residues. CDR1 DFQATT and CDR2 SNEGSKA come from the germline V gene (reference sequence). The CDR3 is CSAPPGQGAVEAFF. The CDR3 DNA is TGCAGTGCGCCCCCGGGACAGGGGGCTGTTGAAGCTTTCTTT.

The table lists this clonotype with many counts. The V call is TRBV7-9, the J call TRBJ2-1, with 9 bases fitting TRBD1. Germline V gives CDR1 SEHNR, CDR2 FQNEAQ (reference sequence). Trimming removed 5 bases from V and 7 bases from J; junction bases left unmatched: 18. The CDR3 consists of 18 residues. The CDR3: CASSARLMGQGMANEQFF. In DNA form, the CDR3 reads TGTGCCAGCAGCGCTCGACTGATGGGACAGGGAATGGCGAATGAGCAGTTCTTC.

V usage is TRBV27 and J usage is TRBJ1-1; D is unresolved. Trimming shortened V by 6 bases and J by 0 bases, and 14 bases separated the two germline ends. Germline CDR1 is MNHEY and CDR2 is SMNVEV (reference sequence). The CDR3 extends over 15 amino acids. The CDR3 DNA reads TGTGCCAGCAGCCAAGATCCGGGGATGAACACTGAAGCTTTCTTT. The encoded protein is CASSQDPGMNTEAFF.

This clonotype turned up a few times. An end of the junction differs from the germline gene, which may be a read error. V is TRBV5-1 and J is TRBJ1-2; possible D gene TRBD1, 5 bases. There are 13 residues in the CDR3. Per germline, CDR1 SGHRS and CDR2 YFSETQ. Here the CDR3 reads CAGSSGTVTSYTF. DNA of the CDR3: TGCGCCGGCAGCTCCGGGACGGTGACCTCCTACACCTTC.

This chain links TRBV12-3 or TRBV12-4 with TRBJ1-2; D unclear. The V gene lost 3 bases and the J gene lost 6 bases, with 17 bases spanning the gap. CDR3 length equals 15 residues. The CDR3 spells CASSFSEKGRHGYTF. CDR3 coding DNA: TGTGCCAGCAGTTTTAGTGAGAAGGGTCGGCATGGCTACACCTTC.

At least ten counts were recorded for this clonotype. J is TRBJ1-2 and V is TRBV12-3 or TRBV12-4, with 8 nucleotides matching TRBD1. The trim removed 6 bases at V and 7 bases at J, leaving 7 bases unmatched. This CDR3 is built from 13 residues. This CDR3 reads CASSPSGGGGYTF. CDR3 DNA sequence: TGTGCCAGCAGCCCCTCAGGGGGCGGTGGCTACACCTTC.

This clonotype was seen at least ten times. The chain joins TRBV12-3 or TRBV12-4 to TRBJ2-4; 11 positions agree with TRBD2. V lost 7 bases to trimming and J lost 1 base; unmatched junction nucleotides: 9. CDR3 length: 17 residues. CDR3 nucleotide sequence: TGTGCCAGCACCCTAGCGGGGGGCCGAGGGGCCAAAAACATTCAGTACTTC. This codes for CASTLAGGRGAKNIQYF.

A remark on this clonotype: A much bigger clone sits one base away, suggesting this may be a read error. The gene calls are TRBV6-5 and TRBJ1-1, with a tentative D call TRBD1 (5 bases). This CDR3 region has 15 residues. Per germline, CDR1 MNHEY and CDR2 SVGAGI. Trimming stripped 1 base from V and 0 bases from J, with 9 bases between. CDR3 in DNA: TGTGCCAGCAGTTACTACAGGTCGATGAACACTGAAGCTTTCTTT. It is translated as CASSYYRSMNTEAFF.

On this clonotype: At one of its ends the junction is not consistent with the germline gene, which may arise from a read error. V is TRBV11-2 and J is TRBJ2-3; no definite D call. The CDR3 spans 12 residues. The germline V gene has CDR1 SGHAT and CDR2 FQNNGV. The CDR3 here is CASSLGIDTQCF. In DNA form, the CDR3 reads TGTGCCAGCAGCTTAGGGATAGATACGCAGTGTTTT.

This clonotype was seen only a few times. This rearrangement joins TRBV18 to TRBJ1-6; TRBD1 aligns across 11 bases. Germline V CDR1 and CDR2: KGHSH, LQKENI. CDR3 length: 15 residues. After removal of 2 bases from V and 10 bases from J, the junction contained 4 bases not matched to a gene. CDR3 bases: TGTGCCAGCTCACCATATGGGACAGGGGGATCACCCCTCCACTTT. It translates to CASSPYGTGGSPLHF.

In this sample, this clonotype turned up many times. The chain joins TRBV12-3 or TRBV12-4 to TRBJ1-2; 9 bases map to TRBD1. The length of the CDR3 is 14 residues. Trimming removed 8 bases from V and 5 bases from J; junction bases left unmatched: 9. CDR3 in amino acids: CASGGQGKSYGYTF. As DNA, the CDR3 is TGTGCCAGCGGCGGACAGGGGAAATCATATGGCTACACCTTC.

This chain links TRBV5-1 with TRBJ2-3; D gene unclear. The CDR3 runs to 18 residues. The germline V and J ends were trimmed by 1 base and 0 bases, with 18 bases remaining between them. In germline, CDR1 is SGHRS, CDR2 YFSETQ. CDR3 DNA: TGCGCCAGCAGCTTGACCCCGGTAGCCCAAACTAGCACAGATACGCAGTATTTT. Translated: CASSLTPVAQTSTDTQYF.

The chain uses TRBV21-1 and TRBJ2-7; TRBD1, the table's D call, lacks a check against the DNA. TRBV21-1 is a pseudogene locus. The CDR3 totals 14 residues. This CDR3 is CASSFTGDPYEQYF. CDR3 nucleotides: TGTGCCAGCAGTTTTACCGGGGACCCCTACGAGCAGTACTTC.

As for this clonotype: This may be a read error, as it is one base from a much larger clone. V gene TRBV6-2 or TRBV6-3 combines with J gene TRBJ2-1; D may be TRBD2 (6 bases). The closer fit of TRBJ2-7 to the DNA end suggests the J call may be wrong. Germline values: CDR1 MNHEY, CDR2 SVGEGT. This CDR3 comprises 14 residues. Written as DNA, the CDR3 is TGTGCCCGTCGGGGGATACTCCCATCCTACGAGCAGTACTTC. Its protein product is CARRGILPSYEQYF.

In this sample, this clonotype turned up many times. The chain recombines TRBV9 with TRBJ2-5, with D perhaps matching TRBD1 (5 bases). V shed 0 bases and J shed 5 bases, with 11 bases lying between them. CDR1 is SGDLS, CDR2 YYNGEE, per germline. The CDR3 is 14 residues long. The CDR3 DNA sequence: TGTGCCAGCAGCGTAGGTCAGGGTATCGAGACCCAGTACTTC. Its translation: CASSVGQGIETQYF.

The chain combines TRBV24-1 with TRBJ1-4; the match to TRBD1 covers 7 bases. Germline V CDR1 and CDR2: KGHDR, SFDVKD. There are 14 residues in the CDR3. Trimming cost V 6 bases and J 5 bases; bases outside gene matches: 5. In nucleotides, the CDR3 is TGTGCCACCAGTACTGGGACAGAAAATGAAAAACTGTTTTTT. This gives the protein CATSTGTENEKLFF.

This clonotype was seen many times. V and J are TRBV20-1 and TRBJ2-7; the match to TRBD2 covers 10 bases. Germline loops: CDR1 DFQATT, CDR2 SNEGSKA (reference sequence). This CDR3 has 12 residues. V lost 4 bases, J lost 5 bases, and 2 bases stayed unmatched. CDR3 region: CSAKRGGHEQYF. As DNA, the CDR3 is TGCAGTGCTAAGCGGGGGGGCCACGAGCAGTACTTC.

For this clonotype: This may be a read error, as it is one base from a much larger clone. The gene calls are TRBV7-2 and TRBJ2-4; maybe TRBD2 (5 bases). CDR1 and CDR2 from the germline V gene are SGHTA and FQGNSA. This CDR3 spans 18 amino acids. The CDR3 loop is CASSLTYSFTLAKNIRYF. CDR3 DNA: TGTGCCAGCAGCCTCACTTACAGCTTTACGCTAGCCAAAAACATTCGGTACTTC.

The genes are TRBV7-6 and TRBJ2-3, with D perhaps matching TRBD1 (6 bases). Germline V gene sequence: CDR1 SGHVS, CDR2 FNYEAQ. With 5 bases removed from V and 8 bases from J, the gap between germline ends came to 17 bases. This CDR3 is built from 14 residues. CDR3 bases: TGTGCCAGCAGCCCTAAAACAGGGTACAGTACGCAGTATTTT. Protein product: CASSPKTGYSTQYF.

This clonotype was seen repeatedly, ten times or more. The chain links TRBV10-2 to TRBJ2-5, with a weak D call TRBD1 (5 bases). There are 13 residues in the CDR3. With 4 bases removed from V and 2 bases from J, the gap between germline ends came to 8 bases. Germline values: CDR1 WSHSY, CDR2 SAAADI. In DNA, the CDR3 is TGCGCCAGCAGTGGACAGTCACAAGAGACCCAGTACTTC. This gives the protein CASSGQSQETQYF.

This clonotype has at least ten counts. The genes are TRBV7-2 and TRBJ2-5; 8 bases agree with TRBD1. Germline V gene lookup returns CDR1 SGHTA and CDR2 FQGNSA. The V and J ends lost 4 bases and 5 bases, in that order; junction bases with no gene match: 9. CDR3 length: 15 amino acids. CDR3 in DNA: TGTGCCAGCAGCTATCCGACAGGGGAGAAGGAGACCCAGTACTTC. It translates to CASSYPTGEKETQYF.